Reported below is one TCR beta chain. Its target is unknown. The source of the sample is a study of T cell responses to AZD1222 COVID-19 vaccine. Study results and limitations: Clonal diversity may have been underestimated in mostly white British donors. Repertoire sampling was restricted to post-peak T cell response timepoints. Only a handful of individuals given AZD1222 were seropositive at baseline.

In germline, CDR1 is SGHRS, CDR2 YFSETQ. The ends were cut back, 4 bases at V and 0 bases at J, with 17 bases in the middle. The CDR3 spans 17 residues. The protocol was immunoSEQ multiplex PCR, while the TCRdb copy is restricted to in-frame clones and leaves out a portion. Of roughly 180,000 clones listed, 90% to 95% were seen once; the top ten hold about 1%. The chain combines TRBV5-1 with TRBJ2-1, with D possibly matching TRBD1 (5 bases). The TCR comes from an adult who received the MenACWY meningococcal vaccine as a control. Sequencing used peripheral blood, obtained 28 days after the second dose of the MenACWY control vaccine. The CDR3 nucleotides read TGCGCCAGCAGCATCTGGATCAGGGATGACTCCTACAATGAGCAGTTCTTC. Translation gives CASSIWIRDDSYNEQFF. Using reference TRBV5-1 and TRBJ2-1 for the parts outside the CDR3, the full variable domain is KAGVTQTPRYLIKTRGQQVTLSCSPISGHRSVSWYQQTPGQGLQFLFEYFSETQRNKGNFPGRFSGRQFSNSRSEMNVSTLELGDSALYLCASSIWIRDDSYNEQFFGPGTRLTVL.